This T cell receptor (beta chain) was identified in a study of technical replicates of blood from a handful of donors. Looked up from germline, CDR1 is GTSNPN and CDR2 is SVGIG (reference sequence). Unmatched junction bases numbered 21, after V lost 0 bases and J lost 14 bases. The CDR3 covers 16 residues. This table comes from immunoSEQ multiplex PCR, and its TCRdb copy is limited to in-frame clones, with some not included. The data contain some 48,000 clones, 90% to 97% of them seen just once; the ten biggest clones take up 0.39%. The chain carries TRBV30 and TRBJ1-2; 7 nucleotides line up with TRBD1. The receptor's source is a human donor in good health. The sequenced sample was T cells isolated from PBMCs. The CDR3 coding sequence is TGTGCCTGGAGTGTAAGACAGGGTCCTATCGGAAGAGTCGTGACCTTC. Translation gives CAWSVRQGPIGRVVTF. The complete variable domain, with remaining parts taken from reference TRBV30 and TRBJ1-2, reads SQTIHQWPATLVQPVGSPLSLECTVEGTSNPNLYWYRQAAGRGLQLLFYSVGIGQISSEVPQNLSASRPQDRQFILSSKKLLLSDSGFYLCAWSVRQGPIGRVVTFGSGTRLTVV.